What follows are 27 T cell receptor beta chains derived from one specimen sequenced in a study of post-analysis software for immune sequencing data. General study findings and limits: Patients used a handful of TRBV segments, including TRBV5-6, TRBV5-1 and TRBV20-1, more often than controls.

Each TCR beta cDNA library carried unique molecular identifiers. TCRdb passed the PCR reads through MiXCR, listing each CDR3 protein once. The sample has a few hundred thousand distinct CDR3 sequences, under 40% seen once. Antigen specificity for these receptors is unknown. Input material: blood. Receptor source: a girl under 18 with multiple sclerosis.

This clonotype was seen only a few times. This sequence joins TRBV5-5 and TRBJ2-4; 8 bases align to TRBD2. The CDR3 consists of 17 residues. The trim removed 0 bases at V and 0 bases at J, leaving 5 bases unmatched. Germline assignment: CDR1 SGHKS and CDR2 YYEKEE (reference sequence). CDR3 DNA sequence: TGTGCCAGCAGCTTGGTGTGGCGGGGGGTAGCCAAAAACATTCAGTACTTC. It encodes CASSLVWRGVAKNIQYF.

The chain recombines TRBV4-1 with TRBJ2-3; tentatively, D is TRBD1 or TRBD2 (5 bases each). Germline V lookup: CDR1 MGHRA, CDR2 YSYEKL. The V end was cut by 0 bases, the J end by 2 bases, with 21 bases between. The CDR3 consists of 19 residues. CDR3 loop: CASSQDSSGPGLYTDTQYF. The CDR3 bases are TGCGCCAGCAGCCAAGATTCGTCGGGACCCGGGTTATACACAGATACGCAGTATTTT.

This rearrangement joins TRBV2 to TRBJ1-1; D possibly corresponds to TRBD1 (5 bases). The CDR3 extends over 15 amino acids. Germline-derived CDR1 and CDR2 are SNHLY and FYNNEI. V was trimmed by 5 bases and J by 0 bases, leaving 13 bases between them. The CDR3 here is CASSIWDGMNTEAFF. CDR3 in DNA: TGTGCCAGCAGTATCTGGGACGGAATGAACACTGAAGCTTTCTTT.

The chain joins TRBV12-5 to TRBJ1-1; D is perhaps TRBD1 (5 bases). Looked up from germline, CDR1 is LGHNT and CDR2 is FRNRAP. V was shortened by 4 bases and J by 5 bases, with 8 bases between the two germline ends. The CDR3 runs to 12 residues. The CDR3 reads CASGWGRTEAFF. In nucleotides, the CDR3 is TGTGCTAGTGGTTGGGGGAGAACTGAAGCTTTCTTT.

This chain links TRBV20-1 with TRBJ1-2, with TRBD1 matching over 7 bases. The V gene's germline CDR1 is DFQATT and CDR2 SNEGSKA (reference sequence). The junction had 6 bases not matched to a gene; V was cut back by 5 bases and J by 3 bases. The CDR3 has 13 residues. CDR3 in amino acids: CSAWGQYYYGYTF. The CDR3 nucleotides are TGCAGTGCTTGGGGACAGTACTACTATGGCTACACCTTC.

This clonotype appeared many times. The V call is TRBV10-2, the J call TRBJ2-5; D might be TRBD2 (5 bases). Deletions cut 3 bases from V and 4 bases from J, with 12 bases between. This CDR3 spans 14 amino acids. From germline, CDR1 is WSHSY and CDR2 SAAADI. In nucleotides, the CDR3 is TGCGCCAGCAGTGACGGGCGGGCTGGAGAGACCCAGTACTTC. Translated, it gives CASSDGRAGETQYF.

This clonotype has ten or more counts. The chain joins TRBV10-3 to TRBJ2-1; TRBD2 matches 8 bases. V was clipped by 0 bases and J by 10 bases; unmatched bases: 8. This CDR3 has 15 residues. Germline-derived CDR1 and CDR2 are ENHRY and SYGVKD. The CDR3 protein is CAISESPGGAEEQFF. CDR3 DNA: TGTGCCATCAGTGAGTCCCCGGGGGGGGCCGAGGAGCAGTTCTTC.

This sequence joins TRBV28 and TRBJ1-4; D possibly corresponds to TRBD1 (6 bases). V was pared by 1 base and J by 5 bases, with 14 bases between. Germline loops: CDR1 MDHEN, CDR2 SYDVKM. This CDR3 is built from 16 residues. The CDR3 is CASSLYGTRMNEKLFF. As DNA, the CDR3 is TGTGCCAGCAGTTTATATGGGACAAGAATGAATGAAAAACTGTTTTTT.

The rearrangement uses TRBV20-1 and TRBJ2-3, with a weak D call TRBD2 (6 bases). Germline V CDR1 and CDR2: DFQATT, SNEGSKA (reference sequence). This CDR3 spans 13 amino acids. Trimming removed 1 base at V and 6 bases at J, with 11 bases between. The CDR3 DNA reads TGCAGTGCTAGAGTGGCGGGGACCGATACGCAGTATTTT. Its protein product is CSARVAGTDTQYF.

This sequence joins TRBV18 and TRBJ1-2; D remains unclear. V lost 3 bases and J 8 bases, leaving 13 bases between the germline ends. The CDR3 length is 13 residues. Germline assignment: CDR1 KGHSH and CDR2 LQKENI. For the CDR3, the DNA is TGTGCCAGCTCACCTGCCGAGGTGAAAGGCTACACCTTC. It encodes CASSPAEVKGYTF.

This chain connects TRBV6-5 to TRBJ1-2; possibly TRBD1 for D (5 bases). Germline loops: CDR1 MNHEY, CDR2 SVGAGI. V was cut by 2 bases and J by 7 bases, with 17 bases left in between. The CDR3 length is 15 residues. The CDR3 here is CASSYMGRERLGYTF. CDR3 coding DNA: TGTGCCAGCAGTTACATGGGCAGGGAAAGGCTTGGCTACACCTTC.

This clonotype has only a few counts. The V and J genes are TRBV18 and TRBJ2-7, with D possibly TRBD2 on 5 matching bases. The V and J ends lost 3 bases and 4 bases respectively, with 10 bases between them. From germline, CDR1 is KGHSH and CDR2 LQKENI. This CDR3 is built from 13 residues. The CDR3 DNA is TGTGCCAGCTCACCGACGGGAAGGTACGAGCAGTACTTC. Residues: CASSPTGRYEQYF.

The chain combines TRBV2 with TRBJ2-5; no clear D gene. The germline gives CDR1 SNHLY, CDR2 FYNNEI. The CDR3 has 11 residues. V was trimmed by 4 bases and J by 12 bases, leaving 12 bases between them. The CDR3 DNA sequence: TGTGCCAGCAGTGTATCCGACCTGGAGTACTTC. Encoded protein: CASSVSDLEYF. Full variable domain (rest looked up from reference TRBV2 and TRBJ2-5): EPEVTQTPSHQVTQMGQEVILRCVPISNHLYFYWYRQILGQKVEFLVSFYNNEISEKSEIFDDQFSVERPDGSNFTLKIRSTKLEDSAMYFCASSVSDLEYFGPGTRLLVL.

The chain uses TRBV5-1 and TRBJ2-1; 7 positions match TRBD1. From germline, CDR1 is SGHRS and CDR2 YFSETQ. The CDR3 totals 13 residues. V lost 6 bases, J lost 6 bases, and 6 bases stayed unmatched. The CDR3 loop reads CASKYKGANEQFF. In DNA form, the CDR3 reads TGCGCCAGCAAGTATAAGGGGGCCAATGAGCAGTTCTTC.

This clonotype has a count of ten or more. The chain links TRBV20-1 to TRBJ2-5; possibly TRBD1 or TRBD2 for D (5 bases each). Germline V gene data show CDR1 as DFQATT and CDR2 as SNEGSKA (reference sequence). CDR3 length equals 15 residues. V gave up 6 bases and J gave up 2 bases, with 19 bases separating them. CDR3 region: CSALGLRGFQETQYF. CDR3 nucleotides: TGCAGTGCATTAGGGTTGAGGGGATTTCAAGAGACCCAGTACTTC.

The chain is built from TRBV5-1 and TRBJ1-5; D gene ambiguous. The CDR3 totals 13 residues. The germline V and J ends were trimmed by 0 bases and 7 bases, with 8 bases remaining between them. In germline, CDR1 is SGHRS, CDR2 YFSETQ. CDR3 nucleotides: TGCGCCAGCAGCTTGGAGTCCGGGCAGCCCCAGCATTTT. It codes for CASSLESGQPQHF.

This clonotype was recorded many times. V is TRBV25-1 and J is TRBJ1-2; D gene uncertain. Germline loops: CDR1 MGHDK, CDR2 SYGVNS. The length of the CDR3 is 12 residues. V was trimmed by 6 bases and J by 2 bases, leaving 7 bases between them. The CDR3 coding sequence is TGTGCCAGCAGCCGGGAAAACTATGGCTACACCTTC. This codes for CASSRENYGYTF.

This chain links TRBV3-1 with TRBJ1-2; no firm D call. V was trimmed by 2 bases and J by 4 bases, leaving 8 bases between them. Germline V CDR1 and CDR2: LGHDT, YNNKEL (reference sequence). CDR3 length: 13 amino acids. This CDR3 reads CASSQRGSYGYTF. CDR3 nucleotides: TGTGCCAGCAGCCAACGGGGATCCTATGGCTACACCTTC.

The CDR3 sequence is CSAGDRSGGHSYNEQFF. The CDR3 DNA is TGCAGTGCCGGGGATAGAAGCGGGGGGCACTCCTACAATGAGCAGTTCTTC. This rearrangement joins TRBV20-1 to TRBJ2-1; 9 bases agree with TRBD2. The ends lost 6 bases at V and 0 bases at J; junction bases unmatched: 12. The V gene's germline CDR1 is DFQATT and CDR2 SNEGSKA (reference sequence). There are 17 residues in the CDR3.

This clonotype was counted a few times. This chain links TRBV20-1 with TRBJ2-3; D may be TRBD2 (6 bases). The CDR3 is 12 amino acids. Germline CDR1 and CDR2: DFQATT and SNEGSKA (reference sequence). V lost 7 bases to trimming and J lost 9 bases, with 17 bases between them. CDR3 sequence: CSEKDNRGTQYF. The CDR3 DNA is TGCAGTGAGAAGGACAATCGGGGGACGCAGTATTTT.

This chain uses TRBV29-1 with TRBJ1-1, with 9 bases identical to TRBD1. The CDR3 totals 15 residues. Losses at the gene ends were 2 bases for V and 4 bases for J; bases not matched to a gene: 8. Germline V lookup: CDR1 SQVTM, CDR2 ANQGSEA. CDR3 bases: TGCAGCGTTGAATGGACAGGGGAGGGGAGCACTGAAGCTTTCTTT. This codes for CSVEWTGEGSTEAFF. Full variable domain (outside the CDR3, taken from reference TRBV29-1 and TRBJ1-1): SAVISQKPSRDICQRGTSLTIQCQVDSQVTMMFWYRQQPGQSLTLIATANQGSEATYESGFVIDKFPISRPNLTFSTLTVSNMSPEDSSIYLCSVEWTGEGSTEAFFGQGTRLTVV.

This chain links TRBV5-1 with TRBJ2-4, with 11 bases lining up with TRBD1. Germline V gene sequence: CDR1 SGHRS, CDR2 YFSETQ. The CDR3 sequence is 19 residues long. J was trimmed by 2 bases and V by 4 bases; bases with no gene match: 14. The CDR3 loop is CASSPEGTGGFVTKNIQYF. Written as DNA, the CDR3 is TGCGCCAGCAGCCCGGAGGGGACAGGGGGTTTCGTGACCAAAAACATTCAGTACTTC. Variable domain in full (rest from reference TRBV5-1 and TRBJ2-4): KAGVTQTPRYLIKTRGQQVTLSCSPISGHRSVSWYQQTPGQGLQFLFEYFSETQRNKGNFPGRFSGRQFSNSRSEMNVSTLELGDSALYLCASSPEGTGGFVTKNIQYFGAGTRLSVL.

The V gene is TRBV2, the J gene TRBJ2-1, with D possibly TRBD1 on 6 matching bases. Germline CDR1 reads SNHLY; CDR2 reads FYNNEI. This CDR3 has 15 amino acids. The V and J ends lost 3 bases and 0 bases respectively, with 9 bases between them. CDR3 protein: CASSDRGSSYNEQFF. The DNA for the CDR3 is TGTGCCAGCAGTGATAGGGGGAGCTCCTACAATGAGCAGTTCTTC. Full variable domain (outside the CDR3, taken from reference TRBV2 and TRBJ2-1): EPEVTQTPSHQVTQMGQEVILRCVPISNHLYFYWYRQILGQKVEFLVSFYNNEISEKSEIFDDQFSVERPDGSNFTLKIRSTKLEDSAMYFCASSDRGSSYNEQFFGPGTRLTVL.

The chain combines TRBV27 with TRBJ1-6; D perhaps matches TRBD1 (6 bases). Germline lookup yields CDR1 MNHEY and CDR2 SMNVEV (reference sequence). The CDR3 is 14 residues long. Trimming removed 2 bases at V and 8 bases at J, with 10 bases between. CDR3 in DNA: TGTGCCAGCAGTTTAACAGGGCGGTATTCACCCCTCCACTTT. As protein: CASSLTGRYSPLHF.

V gene TRBV20-1 combines with J gene TRBJ1-2, with a tentative D call TRBD1 (6 bases). V lost 7 bases to trimming and J lost 4 bases, with 16 bases between them. From germline, CDR1 is DFQATT and CDR2 SNEGSKA (reference sequence). The CDR3 loop spans 13 amino acids. The DNA of the CDR3 is TGCAGTGTCATTAAGGGGGGAGGCTATGGCTACACCTTC. It encodes CSVIKGGGYGYTF.

The J gene is TRBJ2-1, the V gene TRBV4-1; D is undetermined. This CDR3 is 15 amino acids long. Between the trimmed V and J ends, which lost 3 bases and 9 bases, there was a span of 18 bases. CDR1 is MGHRA and CDR2 is YSYEKL in the germline V gene. The CDR3 sequence is CASSHPAGRLLEQFF. CDR3 DNA: TGCGCCAGCAGCCACCCGGCCGGCCGCCTTCTTGAGCAGTTCTTC.

This clonotype was seen more than once but under ten times. This chain links TRBV6-2 or TRBV6-3 with TRBJ1-1; TRBD1 is a possible D gene (5 bases). V lost 6 bases to trimming and J lost 2 bases, with 13 bases between them. The length of the CDR3 is 14 residues. Germline assignment: CDR1 MNHEY and CDR2 SVGEGT. CDR3 residues: CASSQGRINTEAFF. CDR3 sequence (DNA): TGTGCCAGCAGCCAGGGCAGGATTAACACTGAAGCTTTCTTT.